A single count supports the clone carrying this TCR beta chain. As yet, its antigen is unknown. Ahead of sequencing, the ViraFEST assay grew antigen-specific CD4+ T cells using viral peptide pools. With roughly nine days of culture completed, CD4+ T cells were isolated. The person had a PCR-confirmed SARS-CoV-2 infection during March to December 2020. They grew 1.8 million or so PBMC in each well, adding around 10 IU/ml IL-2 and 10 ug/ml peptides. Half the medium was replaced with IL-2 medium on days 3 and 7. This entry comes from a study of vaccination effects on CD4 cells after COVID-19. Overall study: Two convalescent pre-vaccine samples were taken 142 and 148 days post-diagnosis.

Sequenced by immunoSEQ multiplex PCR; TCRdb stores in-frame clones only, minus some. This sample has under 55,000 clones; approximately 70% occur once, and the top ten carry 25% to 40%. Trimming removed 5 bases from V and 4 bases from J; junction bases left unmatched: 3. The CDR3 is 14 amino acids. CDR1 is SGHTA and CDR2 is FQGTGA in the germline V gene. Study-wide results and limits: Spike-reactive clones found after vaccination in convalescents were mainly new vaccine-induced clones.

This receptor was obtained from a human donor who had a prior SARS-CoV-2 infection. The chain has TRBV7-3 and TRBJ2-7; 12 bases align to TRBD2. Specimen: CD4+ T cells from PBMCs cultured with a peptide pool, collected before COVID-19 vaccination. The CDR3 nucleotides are TGTGCCAGCAGCACTAGCGGGAGGCGGTACGAGCAGTACTTC. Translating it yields CASSTSGRRYEQYF.